This T cell receptor (beta chain) emerged from a study of T-cell memory formation after mild COVID-19. One entry per CDR3 protein results from TCRdb running MiXCR on the 5' RACE reads. The sample has 560,000 or so distinct CDR3 sequences; about 18% are singletons. V shed 4 bases, J shed 7 bases, and the junction held 18 bases outside the gene matches. This CDR3 has 17 residues. Germline V gene lookup returns CDR1 SGHVS and CDR2 FQNEAQ. The table lists this clonotype with a count of one. The antigen remains unidentified. Study-wide results and limits: Clones shrinking from day 15 to 85 showed even CD4/CD8 mixes; later expanders tilted CD4+. Confirmation was lacking for SARS-CoV-2 specificity of second-wave clones that peaked on day 37. The pre-infection memory compartment contained some responding clones, suggesting cross-reactive memory joined. Shrinking CD4+ clones resided mostly in CM and EM, and CD8+ ones in EMRA.

J is TRBJ1-1 and V is TRBV7-8; 7 bases align to TRBD1. Sample: PBMCs or a T cell subset sorted from them (not recorded which). The source is an adult woman who had mild COVID-19 (a few samples of this study predate the infection). Cell type and time point are not known. The CDR3 nucleotides are TGTGCCAGCAGCTCCGGAGGGGGCGACACCCGCGCTTTTGAAGCTTTCTTT. Its protein product is CASSSGGGDTRAFEAFF.